This is a list of T cell receptor beta chains from one sample in a study of T cell responses to AZD1222 COVID-19 vaccine. This table comes from immunoSEQ multiplex PCR, and its TCRdb copy is limited to in-frame clones, with some not included. Of around 130,000 clones listed, approximately 90% are singletons. The sequences come from peripheral blood, collected 28 days after the second AZD1222 dose. Receptor source: an adult who received the AZD1222 COVID-19 vaccine. Both conserved end residues are part of each CDR3. A D gene is named only where the DNA matches it firmly. Not every row has a clone size; where given, it reads once, few, many or a size class.

V	D	J	size	DNA	CDR3
TRBV29-1	NA	TRBJ2-5	NA	TGCAGCGTTGAGATCGAAGAGACCCAGTACTTC	CSVEIEETQYF
TRBV28	NA	TRBJ1-5	NA	TGTGCCAGCAGTCCACAGGGAGATCAGCCCCAGCATTTT	CASSPQGDQPQHF
TRBV7-9	TRBD2	TRBJ2-7	once	TGTGCCAGCGCCCCCGATGTAGCGGGAGGGATTACGTACGAGCAGTACTTC	CASAPDVAGGITYEQYF
TRBV5-5	NA	TRBJ2-7	NA	TGTGCCAGCAGCTTGGGACAGGAAGCCTACGAGCAGTACTTC	CASSLGQEAYEQYF
TRBV3-1/TRBV3-2	NA	TRBJ1-5	NA	TGTGCCAGCAGCCAGGAGGGAAATCAGCCCCAGCATTTT	CASSQEGNQPQHF
TRBV19	TRBD2	TRBJ2-7	once	TGTGCCAGTGCTAGCGGGGTCTACGAGCAGTACTTC	CASASGVYEQYF
TRBV28	NA	TRBJ1-5	NA	TGTGCCAGCAGATCGTGGCAGGGGAGTCAGCCCCAGCATTTT	CASRSWQGSQPQHF
TRBV16	TRBD2	TRBJ2-1	NA	TGTGCCAGCAGCCTACTAGCGGGAGCGGACAATGAGCAGTTCTTC	CASSLLAGADNEQFF
TRBV6-4	NA	TRBJ1-5	few	TGTGCCAGCAGCCCGGAACAAAAGCAGCCCCAGCATTTT	CASSPEQKQPQHF
TRBV4-2	NA	TRBJ1-2	NA	TGTGCCAGCAGCCAAGAGGGCATTTATGGCTACACCTTC	CASSQEGIYGYTF
TRBV3-1/TRBV3-2	NA	TRBJ2-7	NA	TGTGCCAGCAGCCAAGGGGCAGGAAGGCAGTACTTC	CASSQGAGRQYF
TRBV28	NA	TRBJ2-5	NA	TGTGCCAGCAGTTATCAGGGTGAGGGGACCCAGTACTTC	CASSYQGEGTQYF
TRBV11-3	TRBD1	TRBJ1-5	NA	TGTGCCAGCAGCTTAGCGTCAGGGGGCGGCAATCAGCCCCAGCATTTT	CASSLASGGGNQPQHF
TRBV5-1	TRBD2	TRBJ2-7	once	TGCGCCAGCACCACATCCGCCGGGACTAGCGGTCGCGAGCAGTACTTC	CASTTSAGTSGREQYF
TRBV6-5	NA	TRBJ1-2	once	TGTGCCAGCAGTTACTCGAGTAGCGCCCCTGGCTACACCTTC	CASSYSSSAPGYTF
TRBV12-3/TRBV12-4	NA	TRBJ1-3	NA	TGTGCCAGCAGTACGAACACCATATATTTT	CASSTNTIYF
TRBV18	TRBD1	TRBJ1-1	NA	TGTGCCAGCTCACCACCTAAGTTGACAGGGTGGAACACTGAAGCTTTCTTT	CASSPPKLTGWNTEAFF
TRBV2	TRBD1	TRBJ2-2	NA	TGTGCCAGCCAGGGGGTCCGGAACACCGGGGAGCTGTTTTTT	CASQGVRNTGELFF
TRBV18	TRBD2	TRBJ2-7	NA	TGTGCCAGCTCACCAGGACTAGTGAGTGACGAGCAGTACTTC	CASSPGLVSDEQYF
TRBV6-1	NA	TRBJ1-1	once	TGTGCCAGCAGTGAAACAGGATCGAACACTGAAGCTTTCTTT	CASSETGSNTEAFF
TRBV7-9	TRBD1	TRBJ1-1	NA	TGTGCCAGCAGCTTTCTGTCAGGGGGAGTTGATGAAGCTTTCTTT	CASSFLSGGVDEAFF
TRBV29-1	NA	TRBJ1-6	NA	TGCAGCTCCATGGGGGGAAAAGGTTCACCCCTCCACTTT	CSSMGGKGSPLHF
TRBV28	NA	TRBJ2-7	NA	TGTGCCAGCAGGTCAGGGCCCGAGCAGTACTTC	CASRSGPEQYF